Shown below are 18 T cell receptor beta chains from a single sample sequenced in a study of molecular identifiers for immune sequencing clone quantification (dated by TCRdb to about 2018). Library method: PCR. TCRdb records NextSeq 500 as the sequencer. TCRdb trimmed public reads at Q25 via fastp, called clones via MiXCR and kept in-frame beta chains. Records with the same CDR3 protein are collapsed into one entry carrying the most frequent genes and DNA. This sample has nearly 55,000 distinct CDR3 sequences in its table, and roughly 38% of those were observed once. The ten largest clonotypes hold around 4% of the sample. The sequenced material came from naive CD8+ T cells from blood, with Jurkat cell RNA spiked in. This sample's cell subset or site label indicates: FACS-sorted CD8+CD4-CCR7+CD45RA+ naive T cells. The receptors originated from a human donor in good health. Some libraries in this study had Jurkat cell RNA spiked in.

This clonotype was observed many times. This chain uses TRBV28 with TRBJ2-7, with D possibly called TRBD1 or TRBD2 (6 bases each). CDR3 size: 13 residues. The V gene's germline CDR1 is MDHEN and CDR2 SYDVKM. The V end lost 3 bases, the J end lost 4 bases, and 10 bases lay between the germline ends. CDR3 sequence (DNA): TGTGCCAGCAGTTTCGGGGGCCAGTACGAGCAGTACTTC. Translation: CASSFGGQYEQYF.

The genes are TRBV4-3 and TRBJ2-3; 9 positions agree with TRBD2. From germline, CDR1 is LGHNA and CDR2 YSLEER. J gave up 2 bases and V 3 bases, and 6 bases lay outside the gene matches. The CDR3 is 16 amino acids. CDR3 loop: CASSQLTSGSTDTQYF. CDR3 DNA sequence: TGCGCCAGCAGCCAGCTGACTAGCGGCTCCACAGATACGCAGTATTTT.

The chain combines TRBV6-2 or TRBV6-3 with TRBJ2-1; 14 bases are a match to TRBD2. CDR1 is MNHEY, CDR2 SVGEGT, per germline. The CDR3 extends over 18 amino acids. With 5 bases clipped from V and 9 bases from J, the junction kept 15 bases outside the gene matches. The CDR3 coding sequence is TGTGCCAGCAGTCTACCCTCGTCCGGGACTAGCGGGAGAGGTGAGCAGTTCTTC. It specifies CASSLPSSGTSGRGEQFF.

This clonotype has more than one count but fewer than ten. This chain uses TRBV19 with TRBJ1-5; TRBD1 agrees at 8 bases. Germline V CDR1 and CDR2: LNHDA, SQIVND (reference sequence). V lost 3 bases, J lost 6 bases, and 4 bases stayed unmatched. The length of the CDR3 is 14 residues. The CDR3 DNA reads as TGTGCCAGTAGTATGACAGGGGTGGGTCAGCCCCAGCATTTT. It yields the protein CASSMTGVGQPQHF. The entire variable domain, with the rest obtained from reference TRBV19 and TRBJ1-5, is as follows: DGGITQSPKYLFRKEGQNVTLSCEQNLNHDAMYWYRQDPGQGLRLIYYSQIVNDFQKGDIAEGYSVSREKKESFPLTVTSAQKNPTAFYLCASSMTGVGQPQHFGDGTRLSIL.

The rearrangement joins TRBV2 to TRBJ1-1; 7 nucleotides agree with TRBD1. V lost 5 bases to trimming and J lost 0 bases; unmatched junction nucleotides: 9. Germline V gene lookup returns CDR1 SNHLY and CDR2 FYNNEI. This CDR3 spans 16 amino acids. The CDR3 bases are TGTGCCAGCAGTTCAGGGGGGTTAACCATGAACACTGAAGCTTTCTTT. Protein product: CASSSGGLTMNTEAFF.

Worth noting for this clonotype: A much larger clone differs by one base, so this may be a read error. The chain joins TRBV19 to TRBJ1-2, with D tentatively TRBD1 (6 bases). The CDR3 totals 15 residues. CDR1 is LNHDA, CDR2 SQIVND, per germline (reference sequence). The CDR3 region has the DNA TGTGTCAGTAGTATAGAGGGACACTTCAACTATGGCTACACCTTC. It codes for CVSSIEGHFNYGYTF.

This clonotype was observed many times. The V gene is TRBV4-3, the J gene TRBJ2-7; D possibly matches TRBD1 or TRBD2 (5 bases each). Looked up from germline, CDR1 is LGHNA and CDR2 is YSLEER. This CDR3 is built from 15 residues. V was trimmed by 4 bases and J by 4 bases, leaving 17 bases between them. CDR3: CASSPRDGLRYEQYF. The CDR3, as DNA: TGCGCCAGCAGCCCAAGGGACGGGCTTCGATACGAGCAGTACTTC.

This clonotype was counted a few times. This chain connects TRBV6-2 or TRBV6-3 to TRBJ2-7, with 7 nucleotides matching TRBD2. This CDR3 is 16 amino acids long. Germline V gives CDR1 MNHEY, CDR2 SVGEGT. Trimming at V came to 3 bases and at J to 3 bases, leaving 11 bases not matched to a gene. The DNA for the CDR3 is TGTGCCAGCAGTTATGTTCGGGGACTAACACTCTACGAGCAGTACTTC. Its protein product is CASSYVRGLTLYEQYF.

The rearrangement links TRBV28 to TRBJ2-7; possible D gene TRBD2, 6 bases. This CDR3 has 15 amino acids. The V end was cut by 7 bases, the J end by 0 bases, with 16 bases between. Germline CDR1 MDHEN, CDR2 SYDVKM. CDR3 sequence: CASNFGTRSSYEQYF. As DNA, the CDR3 is TGTGCCAGCAACTTCGGGACTCGTAGCTCCTACGAGCAGTACTTC.

This clonotype was seen a handful of times. This chain links TRBV28 with TRBJ1-6; weak D call: TRBD1 (6 bases). CDR1 is MDHEN, CDR2 SYDVKM, per germline. This CDR3 comprises 16 residues. Trimming cost V 3 bases and J 5 bases, with 14 bases left between them. CDR3 in amino acids: CASSFLRTVDNSPLHF. CDR3 nucleotides: TGTGCCAGCAGTTTCCTCCGGACAGTTGATAATTCACCCCTCCACTTT. Based on the CDR3 plus reference TRBV28 and TRBJ1-6, the full variable domain is DVKVTQSSRYLVKRTGEKVFLECVQDMDHENMFWYRQDPGLGLRLIYFSYDVKMKEKGDIPEGYSVSREKKERFSLILESASTNQTSMYLCASSFLRTVDNSPLHFGNGTRLTVT.

This clonotype has only a few counts. This chain's CDR3 is CASSLAGTGSSGANVLTF. The CDR3 coding sequence is TGCGCCAGCAGCTTGGCCGGGACAGGGAGCTCTGGGGCCAACGTCCTGACTTTC. The chain has TRBV5-1 and TRBJ2-6, with TRBD1 identical over 9 bases. The CDR3 length is 18 residues. The V segment lost 0 bases and the J segment 0 bases; nucleotides outside the gene matches: 4. The germline CDR1 and CDR2 sequences are SGHRS and YFSETQ.

The chain uses TRBV6-5 and TRBJ2-3, with a weak D call TRBD2 (5 bases). Deletions cut 6 bases from V and 8 bases from J, with 21 bases between. Per the germline V gene, CDR1 is MNHEY and CDR2 is SVGAGI. The CDR3 contains 15 residues. DNA of the CDR3: TGTGCCAGCAGGGTCCGGGAAACCCTCGCCCGTACGCAGTATTTT. Encoded protein: CASRVRETLARTQYF.

This clonotype came up a few times. The chain is built from TRBV28 and TRBJ2-3; 9 nucleotides agree with TRBD2. The CDR3 spans 17 residues. Germline V lookup: CDR1 MDHEN, CDR2 SYDVKM. With V trimmed by 4 bases and J by 0 bases, 8 bases remained unmatched. The CDR3 protein is CASSSHRLAESTDTQYF. In nucleotides, the CDR3 is TGTGCCAGCAGTTCCCATCGACTAGCGGAGAGCACAGATACGCAGTATTTT.

The chain is built from TRBV4-1 and TRBJ2-3; 7 bases fit TRBD1. This CDR3 has 15 amino acids. V lost 4 bases and J lost 0; bases outside the gene matches: 4. In germline, CDR1 is MGHRA, CDR2 YSYEKL. CDR3 bases: TGCGCCAGCAGCCGGACAGGCCTTAGCACAGATACGCAGTATTTT. It translates to CASSRTGLSTDTQYF.

The CDR3 is CASSPPLGRAYGYTF. DNA for the CDR3: TGTGCCAGCTCACCACCTCTGGGGAGGGCCTATGGCTACACCTTC. This chain connects TRBV18 to TRBJ1-2; no clear D. With 0 bases removed from V and 4 bases from J, the gap between germline ends came to 12 bases. In germline, CDR1 is KGHSH, CDR2 LQKENI. The CDR3 covers 15 residues.

This clonotype was picked up many times. The genes are TRBV28 and TRBJ2-3; 10 nucleotides agree with TRBD2. After removal of 4 bases from V and 3 bases from J, the junction contained 4 bases not matched to a gene. The CDR3 consists of 15 residues. Germline V CDR1 and CDR2: MDHEN, SYDVKM. This CDR3 is CASSWTSGMTDTQYF. The CDR3 region has the DNA TGTGCCAGCAGTTGGACTAGCGGCATGACAGATACGCAGTATTTT.

In its sample, this clonotype was seen a few times. This chain uses TRBV4-2 with TRBJ2-5; D possibly matches TRBD1 or TRBD2 (5 bases each). The V gene's germline CDR1 is LGHNA and CDR2 YNFKEQ. CDR3 length: 17 residues. The germline V and J ends were trimmed by 3 bases and 0 bases, with 17 bases remaining between them. CDR3 amino acids: CASSHTKGSGYQETQYF. As DNA, the CDR3 is TGTGCCAGCAGCCATACTAAGGGGAGTGGGTACCAAGAGACCCAGTACTTC.

To note about this clonotype: The junction departs from germline at one end; a sequencing error may be responsible. This rearrangement joins TRBV28 to TRBJ2-5; a weak D match, TRBD2 (5 bases). Germline CDR1 MDHEN, CDR2 SYDVKM. This CDR3 has 15 residues. CDR3: CASSLTPSIGEPQYF. The CDR3 DNA reads as TGTGCCAGCAGTTTAACCCCTAGCATCGGAGAGCCCCAGTACTTC.